These T cell receptor beta chains were read from a single sample in a study of cytomegalovirus exposure and HLA in healthy donors. Assay: immunoSEQ multiplex PCR; the TCRdb copy retains only in-frame clones and omits some. The data contain tens of thousands of clones, less than 70% of them singletons. The material sequenced was PBMCs. These TCRs come from a human donor in good health. Both conserved end residues are part of each CDR3. Fields, in order: clone size, J gene, D gene, V gene, CDR3 DNA, CDR3 protein. A D gene is named only where the DNA matches it firmly. Where a row states a size, it is once, few, many or the class of an expanded clone; other rows omit it.

few TRBJ1-1 TRBD1 TRBV30 TGTGCTCTCAGGGGGACCACTGAAGCTTTCTTT CALRGTTEAFF
few TRBJ1-3 . TRBV4-3 TGCGCCAGCAGCCAAGATCGGGGGAGGACTGGAAACACCATATATTTT CASSQDRGRTGNTIYF
. TRBJ2-2 TRBD2 TRBV7-9 TGTGCCAGCAGCTCACGCTTAGCGGGGCCGTCCGAGCTGTTTTTT CASSSRLAGPSELFF
. TRBJ1-2 TRBD1 TRBV7-9 TGTGCCAGCAGCCCGACAGGGGGCGACTACTATGGCTACACCTTC CASSPTGGDYYGYTF
. TRBJ1-3 TRBD1 TRBV7-3 TGTGCCAGCAGCTCGCAACGACAGGGGGCGACAGGAAACACCATATATTTT CASSSQRQGATGNTIYF
. TRBJ2-1 . TRBV5-1 TGCGCCAGCAGCCTTAGCAGTTGGACAGTAGACAATGAGCAGTTCTTC CASSLSSWTVDNEQFF
. TRBJ1-1 . TRBV7-3 TGTGCCAGCAGCTTAGGAGCTCCCAGGGCGAACACTGAAGCTTTCTTT CASSLGAPRANTEAFF
. TRBJ2-7 TRBD1 TRBV4-3 TGCGCCAGCAGCCATACTGGGGACAGGGGGTCCTACGAGCAGTACTTC CASSHTGDRGSYEQYF
. TRBJ2-5 TRBD2 TRBV18 TGTGCCAGCTCACCACGGCCTAGCGGGGGCCAAGAGACCCAGTACTTC CASSPRPSGGQETQYF
. TRBJ2-2 TRBD1 TRBV7-3 TGTGCCAGCAGCCCTGGACAGGGTCACGGGGAGCTGTTTTTT CASSPGQGHGELFF
. TRBJ2-3 TRBD2 TRBV7-9 TGTGCCAGCAGCGCAGGACTAGCGGGGGGGTTTGCAACCACAGATACGCAGTATTTT CASSAGLAGGFATTDTQYF
. TRBJ2-5 TRBD2 TRBV7-2 TGTGCCAGCAGTCAGACAACGGGGGGAAAGACCCAGTACTTC CASSQTTGGKTQYF
. TRBJ2-5 TRBD2 TRBV18 TGTGCCAGCTCACCACCTAGCGGGGGGTACCAAGAGACCCAGTACTTC CASSPPSGGYQETQYF
. TRBJ1-3 TRBD1 TRBV6-1 TGTGCCAGCAGTGTGAGACAGGGGCCGAGCTCTGGAAACACCATATATTTT CASSVRQGPSSGNTIYF
. TRBJ2-5 TRBD2 TRBV4-1 TGCGCCAGCAGCCACATAAGCGGGGGGGCCGGAGAGACCCAGTACTTC CASSHISGGAGETQYF
few TRBJ2-7 TRBD2 TRBV11-3 TGTGCCAGCAGCTTAATCCGGGGGGTCCAAAACTACGAGCAGTACTTC CASSLIRGVQNYEQYF
few TRBJ1-4 . TRBV15 TGTGCCACCAGCAGACCAGGGGCGACTAATGAAAAACTGTTTTTT CATSRPGATNEKLFF
. TRBJ1-1 . TRBV6-5 TGTGCCAGCATGATGGGAGGTCTCAACACTGAAGCTTTCTTT CASMMGGLNTEAFF
. TRBJ1-2 . TRBV28 TGTGCCACCCAGTCTAACTATGGCTACACCTTC CATQSNYGYTF
. TRBJ2-5 TRBD2 TRBV7-2 TGTGCCAGCAGCGGGACTAGCGGGGGGTACCAAGAGACCCAGTACTTC CASSGTSGGYQETQYF
. TRBJ2-2 . TRBV5-1 TGCGCCAGCAGCTCTAGCGGGGAGCTGTTTTTT CASSSSGELFF
few TRBJ1-2 TRBD1 TRBV7-8 TGTGCCAGCAGCTCGACAGGGACCTATGGCTACACCTTC CASSSTGTYGYTF
. TRBJ2-7 . TRBV14 TGTGCCAGCATAATAGCGCAGTACTTC CASIIAQYF
. TRBJ1-6 TRBD1 TRBV7-6 TGTGCCAGCAGCCCAGCGTACAGGGGTAATTCACCCCTCCACTTT CASSPAYRGNSPLHF
. TRBJ1-6 . TRBV7-2 TGTGCCAGCAGCTTGACTCCAGGGGATAGGTCACCCCTCCACTTT CASSLTPGDRSPLHF
. TRBJ1-2 . TRBV5-4 TGTGCCAGCAGCTTGTATATGGGCGGCTACACCTTC CASSLYMGGYTF
. TRBJ1-1 . TRBV5-6 TGTGCCAGCAGCTTAACAGGAACCACCGTCACTGAAGCTTTCTTT CASSLTGTTVTEAFF
. TRBJ1-5 TRBD1 TRBV19 TGTGCCAGTAGTATAGGACAGGGTATTAATCAGCCCCAGCATTTT CASSIGQGINQPQHF
once TRBJ2-1 TRBD2 TRBV9 TGTGCCAGCAGCGTAGTAGGCGGGGGGTACAATGAGCAGTTCTTC CASSVVGGGYNEQFF
once TRBJ1-1 . TRBV18 TGTGCCAGCTCACCCCGTTCGGGGGGGGGTACTGAAGCTTTCTTT CASSPRSGGGTEAFF
. TRBJ1-5 TRBD1 TRBV9 TGTGCCAGCAGCCGGGACAGTTATAGCAATCAGCCCCAGCATTTT CASSRDSYSNQPQHF
. TRBJ2-3 . TRBV7-2 TGTGCCAGCAGCTTTAACCGGGGCACAGATACGCAGTATTTT CASSFNRGTDTQYF
. TRBJ2-2 TRBD1 TRBV5-1 TGCGCCAGCAGCTCGACAGGGATGGCCGGGGAGCTGTTTTTT CASSSTGMAGELFF
. TRBJ1-2 . TRBV2 TGTGCCAGCAGTTTACACGACTATGGCTACACCTTC CASSLHDYGYTF
. TRBJ2-7 . TRBV2 TGTGCCAGCACGGCGGGCTGCGAGCAGTACTTC CASTAGCEQYF
. TRBJ2-7 . TRBV5-8 TGTGCCAGCAGCCGAAGGGGGGGACCTTACGAGCAGTACTTC CASSRRGGPYEQYF
. TRBJ2-7 . TRBV19 TGTGCCAGCGCCAAGTTACAGGGTCGGAGCTCCTACGAGCAGTACTTC CASAKLQGRSSYEQYF
few TRBJ2-7 TRBD2 TRBV7-9 TGTGCCAGCAGCTTAGTTGGCGGGGCTAGCGGGATCTCCTACGAGCAGTACTTC CASSLVGGASGISYEQYF
. TRBJ1-4 . TRBV19 TGTGCCAGTAGTATGAAGGGCGCCCTTGGGGGGGAAAAACTGTTTTTT CASSMKGALGGEKLFF
. TRBJ2-1 TRBD1 TRBV5-1 TGCGCCAGCAGCTCCGGACAGGGTTCCCCCTACAATGAGCAGTTCTTC CASSSGQGSPYNEQFF
. TRBJ2-3 . TRBV9 TGTGCCAGCAGCCCCAGAGGAGTGGGGGGGGCCCAAGATACGCAGTATTTT CASSPRGVGGAQDTQYF
. TRBJ1-1 TRBD1 TRBV10-3 TGTGCCATCAGCCAAGGTAGCAGGGGGTCAGGTGAAGCTTTCTTT CAISQGSRGSGEAFF
. TRBJ1-1 . TRBV11-2 TGTGCCAGCAGCCCAAGGGAGGGGGAGCACACTGAAGCTTTCTTT CASSPREGEHTEAFF
. TRBJ2-3 TRBD2 TRBV29-1 TGCAGCGTCTCTAGCGGGGGATCAGATACGCAGTATTTT CSVSSGGSDTQYF
few TRBJ2-2 . TRBV7-9 TGTGCCAGCAGGTTCGGGGGGCCTACGGGGACCGGGGAGCTGTTTTTT CASRFGGPTGTGELFF
. TRBJ1-1 TRBD1 TRBV7-9 TGTGCCAGCAGCGCCCCGGGACAGAGGAACACTGAAGCTTTCTTT CASSAPGQRNTEAFF
. TRBJ2-7 TRBD1 TRBV6-5 TGTGCCAGCAGGGCGACAGGGGCCTACGAGCAGTACTTC CASRATGAYEQYF
few TRBJ2-1 . TRBV6-6 TGTGCCAGCAGTTCGGGGGTGGGCAATGAGCAGTTCTTC CASSSGVGNEQFF
. TRBJ1-3 TRBD1 TRBV13 TGTGCCAGCAGCATCTGGACAGGGAAGGTTGGAAACACCATATATTTT CASSIWTGKVGNTIYF
. TRBJ1-2 . TRBV29-1 TGCAGCGCCTCTTCGACAGCTAACTATGGCTACACCTTC CSASSTANYGYTF
many TRBJ2-1 . TRBV7-2 TGTGCCAGCAGATTCAGGGGCAATGAGCAGTTCTTC CASRFRGNEQFF
. TRBJ2-7 . TRBV18 TGTGCCAGCTCACCATTGGAGGGGACCTACGAGCAGTACTTC CASSPLEGTYEQYF
. TRBJ1-1 TRBD1 TRBV4-1 TGCGCCAGCAGCCACGGGACAGAGGGCACTGAAGCTTTCTTT CASSHGTEGTEAFF
few TRBJ1-2 TRBD1 TRBV16 TGTGCCAGCAGCCCACCGGACAGGGTCAATGGCTACACCTTC CASSPPDRVNGYTF
. TRBJ2-6 . TRBV5-1 TGCGCCAGCAGCTCTCCCGGTTTCATAGACTCTGGGGCCAACGTCCTGACTTTC CASSSPGFIDSGANVLTF
. TRBJ1-4 . TRBV5-8 TGTGCCAGCAACTACGCATACAGGTCTAATGAAAAACTGTTTTTT CASNYAYRSNEKLFF
. TRBJ2-2 . TRBV6-5 TGTGCCAGCAGTTACCGGAGAGGGACCGGGGAGCTGTTTTTT CASSYRRGTGELFF
. TRBJ1-1 . TRBV7-2 TGTGCCAGCAGCCTTCGGCCAGGGGTCAAGACTGAAGCTTTCTTT CASSLRPGVKTEAFF
few TRBJ1-1 . TRBV4-1 TGCGCCAGCAGCCGGGCAGACAGGAACACTGAAGCTTTCTTT CASSRADRNTEAFF